Included here is one T cell receptor beta chain sequence, with context. Only in-frame clones appear in the TCRdb table, and some are missing; sequencing was by immunoSEQ multiplex PCR. Here the sample spans about 170,000 clones, over 65% being singletons. This entry comes from a study of blood T cell repertoires in COVID-19. Study at large: Both acute and convalescent COVID-19 samples were obtained from the United States, Italy and Spain. PBMCs, B-cell-depleted T cells, or T cells provided the cDNA or gDNA that made up the material.

Two consecutive negative NP/OP PCR tests, clearance, or resolved symptoms defined Cohort 3 recovery. Trimming removed 6 bases at V and 1 base at J, with 12 bases between. The CDR3 is 14 residues long. Germline assignment: CDR1 MDHEN and CDR2 SYDVKM. V usage is TRBV28 and J usage is TRBJ1-1, with D perhaps TRBD1 (5 bases). The TCR was taken from a woman aged 45-65 years who had recovered from COVID-19. Sequenced material: PBMCs or T cells enriched from blood (not recorded which). The CDR3 sequence is CASSSPQGNTEAFF. The CDR3 DNA reads as TGTGCCAGCAGCTCGCCCCAGGGGAACACTGAAGCTTTCTTT.